This record looks at one TCR beta chain sequence and its context. Its target is unknown. The assay was immunoSEQ multiplex PCR, and TCRdb's table has in-frame clones only and misses some. The sample includes around 520 clones, over 70% of them seen just once. V gave up 7 bases and J gave up 4 bases; unmatched junction bases: 9. Germline lookup yields CDR1 MNHEY and CDR2 SVGAGI. This CDR3 region has 15 residues. This sample was included in a study of tissue T cells after allogeneic stem cell transplantation. Study-wide points: Shared clones across patients were few; motif clustering revealed tissue-specific shared signatures. Tissue-detected TCR repertoire was only partly captured by blood and spleen T cells.

Adult allogeneic hematopoietic cell transplant recipients with steroid-refractory graft-versus-host disease were prospectively enrolled for research autopsy. The TCR was taken from a male patient aged 35-75 years with steroid-refractory graft-versus-host disease after an allogeneic stem cell transplant. Some T cells may be transferred from the graft donor. The sequenced sample was skin, obtained at autopsy. The rearrangement joins TRBV6-5 to TRBJ2-5, with 10 bases that match TRBD2. The CDR3 DNA reads TGTGCCAGCACCCGAGCGGGGGGGCCAACAGAGACCCAGTACTTC. It encodes CASTRAGGPTETQYF.